The 21 T cell receptor beta chains given below trace back to one sample, sequenced in a study of blood T cells in healthy people across ages. The use of a sample-barcoded 5' primer and a J-beta primer mix characterized a second PCR of about 7 to 12 cycles. Using its own MiXCR run on the 5' RACE reads, TCRdb lists one record per CDR3 protein. The sample has more than 1 million distinct CDR3 sequences, 35% to 50% seen once. The sample was blood. Receptor source: a woman aged 60 to 75 in good health.

The gene calls are TRBV24-1 and TRBJ2-7; 10 bases are shared with TRBD2. Judging by the DNA end, TRBJ2-5 fits better; the J call may be wrong. Germline CDR1 KGHDR, CDR2 SFDVKD. The CDR3 length is 15 residues. The CDR3 bases are TGTGCCACCAGTGACCCTAGCGGGAGTGGGGAGACCCAGTACTTC. Its translation is CATSDPSGSGETQYF.

This clonotype was seen just once. The gene calls are TRBV7-9 and TRBJ2-1, with D possibly matching TRBD2 (6 bases). The CDR3 extends over 15 amino acids. Germline V gene data show CDR1 as SEHNR and CDR2 as FQNEAQ (reference sequence). Deletions cut 6 bases from V and 5 bases from J, with 17 bases between. The chain's CDR3 is CASRSRTIGHNEQFF. The CDR3 nucleotides read TGTGCCAGCAGATCCCGGACTATTGGACACAATGAGCAGTTCTTC.

The V call is TRBV5-8, the J call TRBJ1-5; 8 nucleotides align to TRBD1. Germline values: CDR1 SGHTS, CDR2 YDEGEE. The CDR3 sequence is 16 residues long. V lost 3 bases, J lost 4 bases, and 9 bases stayed unmatched. The CDR3 loop is CASSWGAGGRNQPQHF. In nucleotides, the CDR3 is TGTGCCAGCAGCTGGGGGGCAGGGGGCAGGAATCAGCCCCAGCATTTT.

The chain uses TRBV30 and TRBJ1-2; possibly TRBD1 for D (6 bases). The V end lost 0 bases, the J end lost 7 bases, and 6 bases lay between the germline ends. In germline, CDR1 is GTSNPN, CDR2 SVGIG (reference sequence). The CDR3 runs to 11 residues. Here the CDR3 reads CAWSVQGGYTF. In DNA, the CDR3 is TGTGCCTGGAGTGTACAGGGTGGCTACACCTTC.

This clonotype has a count of ten or more. The chain carries TRBV12-3 or TRBV12-4 and TRBJ1-5, with 7 bases that match TRBD1. CDR3 length: 12 amino acids. The J segment lost 7 bases and the V segment lost 6 bases, leaving 3 bases of the junction unmatched. In nucleotides, the CDR3 is TGTGCCAGCAGCCGGGACAGCCAGCCCCAGCATTTT. This sequence encodes CASSRDSQPQHF.

As concerns this clonotype: At one end the junction does not follow the germline gene, possibly because of a read error. This chain connects TRBV9 to TRBJ2-1, with TRBD2 identical over 11 bases. The CDR3 is 17 residues long. Germline loops: CDR1 SGDLS, CDR2 YYNGEE. The CDR3, as DNA: TGTGCCAGCAGCGCCTCGACTAGCGGGACTGGAATTAATGCGCAGTTCTTC. Protein sequence: CASSASTSGTGINAQFF.

This clonotype came up many times. V is TRBV5-1 and J is TRBJ2-7; a weak D match, TRBD2 (6 bases). This CDR3 spans 14 amino acids. The V end lost 0 bases, the J end lost 1 base, and 8 bases lay between the germline ends. Germline CDR1 is SGHRS and CDR2 is YFSETQ. The CDR3 nucleotides read TGCGCCAGCAGCTTGGAGGGACTGTCCTACGAGCAGTACTTC. Translating gives CASSLEGLSYEQYF. The entire variable domain, with the rest obtained from reference TRBV5-1 and TRBJ2-7, is as follows: KAGVTQTPRYLIKTRGQQVTLSCSPISGHRSVSWYQQTPGQGLQFLFEYFSETQRNKGNFPGRFSGRQFSNSRSEMNVSTLELGDSALYLCASSLEGLSYEQYFGPGTRLTVT.

The V and J genes are TRBV10-3 and TRBJ2-7; D may be TRBD1 or TRBD2 (7 bases each). The V and J ends lost 4 bases and 2 bases respectively, with 15 bases between them. The CDR3 is made up of 15 amino acids. Germline assignment: CDR1 ENHRY and CDR2 SYGVKD. CDR3 bases: TGTGCCATCAGTGGTTCCAGGGGGGGCCCCTACGAGCAGTACTTC. Protein sequence: CAISGSRGGPYEQYF.

The V call is TRBV7-2, the J call TRBJ2-1; TRBD2 aligns across 10 bases. With V trimmed by 1 base and J by 6 bases, 3 bases remained unmatched. Germline assignment: CDR1 SGHTA and CDR2 FQGNSA. This CDR3 has 15 amino acids. CDR3 bases: TGTGCCAGCAGCTTAGTAGCGGGAGGCTCCAATGAGCAGTTCTTC. Its translation: CASSLVAGGSNEQFF.

The chain joins TRBV7-2 to TRBJ1-4, with D hard to call. Trimming took off 3 bases at V and 4 bases at J, with 9 bases between the two ends. Germline V gives CDR1 SGHTA, CDR2 FQGNSA. This CDR3 has 14 residues. For the CDR3, the DNA is TGTGCCAGCAGCTTTTCCCCCGATAATGAAAAACTGTTTTTT. It is translated as CASSFSPDNEKLFF.

This clonotype has just a few counts. This rearrangement joins TRBV7-6 to TRBJ1-1, with D uncertain. V lost 5 bases and J lost 2, with 12 bases in between. The CDR3 extends over 14 amino acids. CDR1 and CDR2 from the germline V gene are SGHVS and FNYEAQ. The CDR3 region is CASSPQSYNTEAFF. The CDR3 bases are TGTGCCAGCAGCCCTCAGAGTTACAACACTGAAGCTTTCTTT.

The rearrangement uses TRBV4-2 and TRBJ2-4; weak D call: TRBD2 (6 bases). This CDR3 is built from 14 residues. Deletions cut 0 bases from V and 13 bases from J, with 16 bases between. Per the germline V gene, CDR1 is LGHNA and CDR2 is YNFKEQ. This CDR3 is CASSQDFRNREQYF. CDR3 bases: TGTGCCAGCAGCCAAGATTTCCGGAATCGGGAGCAGTACTTC.

The chain couples TRBV6-5 to TRBJ2-7; 12 nucleotides match TRBD2. With 5 bases clipped from V and 5 bases from J, the junction kept 4 bases outside the gene matches. This CDR3 spans 14 amino acids. Germline lookup yields CDR1 MNHEY and CDR2 SVGAGI. CDR3 bases: TGTGCCAGCAGTAAGACTAGCGGGAGCCACGAGCAGTACTTC. Protein product: CASSKTSGSHEQYF.

This rearrangement joins TRBV6-5 to TRBJ2-7; the D is unclear. This CDR3 has 13 residues. Trimming stripped 2 bases from V and 4 bases from J, with 9 bases between. Looked up from germline, CDR1 is MNHEY and CDR2 is SVGAGI. The CDR3 bases are TGTGCCAGCAGTTACGATCGGGTTTACGAGCAGTACTTC. Protein sequence: CASSYDRVYEQYF.

V is TRBV12-5 and J is TRBJ2-1; D uncertain. CDR1 and CDR2 from the germline V gene are LGHNT and FRNRAP. V was pared by 6 bases and J by 4 bases, with 13 bases between. The CDR3 is 14 amino acids. The CDR3 spells CASGVDLRYNEQFF. The CDR3 region has the DNA TGTGCTAGTGGAGTCGACCTTAGGTACAATGAGCAGTTCTTC.

This clonotype was seen only a few times. DNA for the CDR3: TGTGCCAGCACCCCGCCTAGCGGGAGATCAGATACGCAGTATTTT. Translation: CASTPPSGRSDTQYF. This rearrangement joins TRBV5-5 to TRBJ2-3, with 10 bases aligning to TRBD2. The CDR3 totals 15 residues. Germline CDR1 SGHKS, CDR2 YYEKEE (reference sequence). V shed 6 bases and J 4 bases; nucleotides not matched to a gene: 8.

This chain joins TRBV5-6 and TRBJ2-1, with no clear D. Germline V gene sequence: CDR1 SGHDT, CDR2 YYEEEE. The V end was cut by 0 bases, the J end by 8 bases, with 15 bases between. The CDR3 covers 15 residues. The CDR3 is CASSLADGPPHEQFF. The CDR3 DNA reads TGTGCCAGCAGCTTGGCCGATGGCCCCCCCCATGAGCAGTTCTTC.

J is TRBJ2-7 and V is TRBV11-2, with D possibly matching TRBD2 (6 bases). The CDR3 extends over 15 amino acids. The germline gives CDR1 SGHAT, CDR2 FQNNGV. The germline V and J ends were trimmed by 3 bases and 4 bases, with 16 bases remaining between them. The CDR3 protein is CASSLEGRRGYEQYF. CDR3 in DNA: TGTGCCAGCAGCTTGGAGGGGCGACGGGGTTACGAGCAGTACTTC.

This chain joins TRBV29-1 and TRBJ2-7; no reliable D call. V gave up 4 bases and J gave up 2 bases, with 12 bases separating them. This CDR3 is 13 amino acids long. Germline CDR1 SQVTM, CDR2 ANQGSEA. CDR3 nucleotides: TGCAGCGTTGGAGATGCGGAGACCTACGAGCAGTACTTC. Its translation: CSVGDAETYEQYF.

The chain recombines TRBV10-3 with TRBJ1-5; D is unclear. Germline V gene data show CDR1 as ENHRY and CDR2 as SYGVKD. The CDR3 runs to 13 residues. V gave up 3 bases and J gave up 6 bases, with 9 bases separating them. The CDR3 protein is CAISEYGRQPQHF. The CDR3 nucleotides read TGTGCCATCAGTGAATATGGACGTCAGCCCCAGCATTTT.

The chain combines TRBV3-1 with TRBJ2-7, with D tentatively TRBD2 (6 bases). CDR1 and CDR2 from the germline V gene are LGHDT and YNNKEL (reference sequence). Trimming cost V 3 bases and J 2 bases, with 14 bases left between them. The CDR3 sequence is 15 residues long. The CDR3 sequence is CASSQAQGGPYEQYF. The CDR3 bases are TGTGCCAGCAGCCAGGCCCAGGGAGGACCCTACGAGCAGTACTTC.